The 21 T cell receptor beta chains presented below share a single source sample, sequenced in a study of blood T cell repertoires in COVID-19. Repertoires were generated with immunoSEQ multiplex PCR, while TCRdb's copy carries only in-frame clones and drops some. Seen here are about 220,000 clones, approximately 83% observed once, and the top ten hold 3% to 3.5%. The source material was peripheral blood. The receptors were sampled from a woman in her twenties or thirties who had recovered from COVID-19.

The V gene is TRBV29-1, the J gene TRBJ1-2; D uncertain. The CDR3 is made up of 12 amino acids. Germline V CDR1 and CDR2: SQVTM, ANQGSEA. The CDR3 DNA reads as TGCAGTAACAGAGACCAAAACTATGGCTACACCTTC. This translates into CSNRDQNYGYTF.

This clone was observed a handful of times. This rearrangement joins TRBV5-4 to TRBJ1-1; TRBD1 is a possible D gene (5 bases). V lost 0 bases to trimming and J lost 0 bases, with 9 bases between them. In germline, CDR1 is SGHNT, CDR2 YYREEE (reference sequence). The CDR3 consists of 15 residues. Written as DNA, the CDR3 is TGTGCCAGCAGCTTGGGGGGGACTTTGAACACTGAAGCTTTCTTT. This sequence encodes CASSLGGTLNTEAFF.

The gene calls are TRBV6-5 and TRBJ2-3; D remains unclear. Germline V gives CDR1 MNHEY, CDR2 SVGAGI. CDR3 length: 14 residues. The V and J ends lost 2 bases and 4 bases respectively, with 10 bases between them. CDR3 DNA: TGTGCCAGCAGTTACGACTTGAGGCCAGATACGCAGTATTTT. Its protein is CASSYDLRPDTQYF.

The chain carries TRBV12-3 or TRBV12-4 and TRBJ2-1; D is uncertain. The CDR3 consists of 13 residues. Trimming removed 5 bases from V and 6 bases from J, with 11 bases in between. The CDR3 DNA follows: TGTGCCAGCAGTCAATACAGCACCAATGAGCAGTTCTTC. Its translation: CASSQYSTNEQFF.

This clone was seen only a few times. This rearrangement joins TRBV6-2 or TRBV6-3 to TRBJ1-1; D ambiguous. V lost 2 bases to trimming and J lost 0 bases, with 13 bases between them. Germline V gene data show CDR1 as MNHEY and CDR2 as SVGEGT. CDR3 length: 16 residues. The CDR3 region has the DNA TGTGCCAGCAGTTACGTGGCCGAATTAATGAACACTGAAGCTTTCTTT. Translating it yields CASSYVAELMNTEAFF.

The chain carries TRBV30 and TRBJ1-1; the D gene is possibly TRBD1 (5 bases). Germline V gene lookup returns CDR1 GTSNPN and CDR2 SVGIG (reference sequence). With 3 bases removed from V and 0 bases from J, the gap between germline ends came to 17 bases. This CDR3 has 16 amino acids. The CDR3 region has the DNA TGTGCCTGGAGCCCTGGGGGGACCCTCTTGAACACTGAAGCTTTCTTT. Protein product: CAWSPGGTLLNTEAFF.

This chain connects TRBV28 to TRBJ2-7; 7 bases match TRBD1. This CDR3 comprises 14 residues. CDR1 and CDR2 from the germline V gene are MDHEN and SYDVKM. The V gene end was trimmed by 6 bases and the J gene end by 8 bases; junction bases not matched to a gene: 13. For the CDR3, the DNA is TGTGCCAGCAGGCTAGAGAATTACAGGGGAAAGCAGTACTTC. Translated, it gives CASRLENYRGKQYF.

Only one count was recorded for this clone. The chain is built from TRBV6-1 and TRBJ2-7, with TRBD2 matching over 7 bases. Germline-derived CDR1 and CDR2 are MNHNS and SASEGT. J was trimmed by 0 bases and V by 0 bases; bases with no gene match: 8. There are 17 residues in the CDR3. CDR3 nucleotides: TGTGCCAGCAGTGAAGCGGCTAGCGGATCCCCCTCCTACGAGCAGTACTTC. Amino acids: CASSEAASGSPSYEQYF.

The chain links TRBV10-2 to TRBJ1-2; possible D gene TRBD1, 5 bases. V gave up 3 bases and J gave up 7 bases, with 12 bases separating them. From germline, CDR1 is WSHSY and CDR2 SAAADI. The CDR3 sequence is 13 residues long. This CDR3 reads CASSDGTPRGYTF. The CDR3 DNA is TGCGCCAGCAGTGACGGGACTCCTCGTGGCTACACCTTC.

Written as DNA, the CDR3 is TGTGCCAGCAGCCAGGCGGAAATTCCGGGACAGGGGGGCCGTGGCTACACCTTC. Amino acids: CASSQAEIPGQGGRGYTF. The chain uses TRBV4-2 and TRBJ1-2; 11 nucleotides agree with TRBD1. Germline trimming cut 3 bases from V and 7 bases from J; bases unmatched to any gene: 16. Germline assignment: CDR1 LGHNA and CDR2 YNFKEQ. CDR3 length: 18 residues.

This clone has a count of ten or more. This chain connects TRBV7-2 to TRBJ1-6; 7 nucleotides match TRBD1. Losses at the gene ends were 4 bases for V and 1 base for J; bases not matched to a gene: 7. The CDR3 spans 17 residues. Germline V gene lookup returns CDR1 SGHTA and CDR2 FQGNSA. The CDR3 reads CASSSLTGFSYNSPLHF. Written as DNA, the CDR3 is TGTGCCAGCAGCTCATTGACAGGGTTTTCCTATAATTCACCCCTCCACTTT. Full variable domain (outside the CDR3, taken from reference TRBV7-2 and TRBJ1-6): GAGVSQSPSNKVTEKGKDVELRCDPISGHTALYWYRQSLGQGLEFLIYFQGNSAPDKSGLPSDRFSAERTGGSVSTLTIQRTQQEDSAVYLCASSSLTGFSYNSPLHFGNGTRLTVT.

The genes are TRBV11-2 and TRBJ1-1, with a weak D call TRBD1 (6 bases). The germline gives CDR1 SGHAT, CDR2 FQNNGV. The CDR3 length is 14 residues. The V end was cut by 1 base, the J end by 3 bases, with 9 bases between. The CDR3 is CASSLVYRDTEAFF. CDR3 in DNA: TGTGCCAGCAGCTTAGTGTACAGGGACACTGAAGCTTTCTTT. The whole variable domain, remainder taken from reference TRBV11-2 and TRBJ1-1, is EAGVAQSPRYKIIEKRQSVAFWCNPISGHATLYWYQQILGQGPKLLIQFQNNGVVDDSQLPKDRFSAERLKGVDSTLKIQPAKLEDSAVYLCASSLVYRDTEAFFGQGTRLTVV.

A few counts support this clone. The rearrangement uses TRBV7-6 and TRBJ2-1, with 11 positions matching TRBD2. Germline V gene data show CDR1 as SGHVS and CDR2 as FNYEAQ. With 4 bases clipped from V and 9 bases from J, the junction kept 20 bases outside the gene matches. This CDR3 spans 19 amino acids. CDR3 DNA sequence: TGTGCCAGCAGCTCAAAACTAGCGGGAGTAACTAGGAGGTATAGTGAGCAGTTCTTC. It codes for CASSSKLAGVTRRYSEQFF.

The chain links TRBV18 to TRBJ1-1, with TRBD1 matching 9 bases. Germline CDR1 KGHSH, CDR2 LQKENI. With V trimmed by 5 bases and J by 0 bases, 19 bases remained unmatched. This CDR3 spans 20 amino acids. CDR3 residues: CASSAQELLDRGIMNTEAFF. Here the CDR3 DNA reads TGTGCCAGCTCAGCCCAGGAACTTCTGGACAGGGGCATAATGAACACTGAAGCTTTCTTT. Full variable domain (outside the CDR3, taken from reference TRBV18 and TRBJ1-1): NAGVMQNPRHLVRRRGQEARLRCSPMKGHSHVYWYRQLPEEGLKFMVYLQKENIIDESGMPKERFSAEFPKEGPSILRIQQVVRGDSAAYFCASSAQELLDRGIMNTEAFFGQGTRLTVV.

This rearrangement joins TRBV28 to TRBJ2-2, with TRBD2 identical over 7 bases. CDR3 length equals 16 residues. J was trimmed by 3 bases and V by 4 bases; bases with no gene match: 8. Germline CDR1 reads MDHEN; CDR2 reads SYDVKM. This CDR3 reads CASSSRWREHTGELFF. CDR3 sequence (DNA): TGTGCCAGCAGTTCCCGGTGGCGGGAGCACACCGGGGAGCTGTTTTTT.

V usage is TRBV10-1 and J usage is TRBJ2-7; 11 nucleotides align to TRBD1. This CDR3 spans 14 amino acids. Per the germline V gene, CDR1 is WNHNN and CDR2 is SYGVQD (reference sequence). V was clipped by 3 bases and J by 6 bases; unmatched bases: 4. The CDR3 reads CASSDPGQGAEQYF. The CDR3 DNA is TGCGCCAGCAGTGATCCAGGACAGGGGGCCGAGCAGTACTTC.

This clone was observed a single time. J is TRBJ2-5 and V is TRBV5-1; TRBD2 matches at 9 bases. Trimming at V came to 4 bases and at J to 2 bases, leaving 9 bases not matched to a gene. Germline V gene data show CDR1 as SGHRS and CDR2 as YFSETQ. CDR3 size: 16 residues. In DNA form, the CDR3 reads TGCGCCAGCAGCCACCCCGCTCTAGCGGGGCAAGAGACCCAGTACTTC. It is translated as CASSHPALAGQETQYF.

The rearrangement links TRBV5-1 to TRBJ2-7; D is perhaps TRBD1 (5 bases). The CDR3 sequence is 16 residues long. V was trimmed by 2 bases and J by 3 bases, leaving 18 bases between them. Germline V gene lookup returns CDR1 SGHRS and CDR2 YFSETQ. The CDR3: CASSLQTDTISYEQYF. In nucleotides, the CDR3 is TGCGCCAGCAGCTTACAGACGGACACTATCAGCTACGAGCAGTACTTC. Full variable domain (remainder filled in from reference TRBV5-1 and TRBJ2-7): KAGVTQTPRYLIKTRGQQVTLSCSPISGHRSVSWYQQTPGQGLQFLFEYFSETQRNKGNFPGRFSGRQFSNSRSEMNVSTLELGDSALYLCASSLQTDTISYEQYFGPGTRLTVT.

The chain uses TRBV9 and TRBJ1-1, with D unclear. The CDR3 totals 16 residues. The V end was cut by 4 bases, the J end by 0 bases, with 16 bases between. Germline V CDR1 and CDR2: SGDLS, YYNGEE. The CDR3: CASSPGSLRMNTEAFF. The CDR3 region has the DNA TGTGCCAGCAGCCCGGGTAGCTTAAGGATGAACACTGAAGCTTTCTTT. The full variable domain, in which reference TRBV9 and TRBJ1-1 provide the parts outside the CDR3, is DSGVTQTPKHLITATGQRVTLRCSPRSGDLSVYWYQQSLDQGLQFLIQYYNGEERAKGNILERFSAQQFPDLHSELNLSSLELGDSALYFCASSPGSLRMNTEAFFGQGTRLTVV.

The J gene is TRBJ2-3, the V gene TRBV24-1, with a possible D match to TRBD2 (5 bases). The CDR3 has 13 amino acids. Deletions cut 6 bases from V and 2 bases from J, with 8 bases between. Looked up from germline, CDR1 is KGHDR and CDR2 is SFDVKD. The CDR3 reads CATSSSSTDTQYF. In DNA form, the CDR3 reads TGTGCCACCAGTTCTAGCTCCACAGATACGCAGTATTTT.

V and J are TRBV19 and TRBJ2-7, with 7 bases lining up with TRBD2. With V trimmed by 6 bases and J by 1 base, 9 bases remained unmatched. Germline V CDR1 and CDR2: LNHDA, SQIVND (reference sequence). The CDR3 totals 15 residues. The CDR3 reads CASRERAGRSYEQYF. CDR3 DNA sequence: TGTGCCAGTAGGGAACGAGCGGGGCGGTCCTACGAGCAGTACTTC.